A single sample is the source of the 27 T cell receptor beta chains below, sequenced in a study of T cell changes during pregnancy in multiple sclerosis. The repertoire was sequenced with immunoSEQ multiplex PCR; TCRdb's copy has only in-frame clones and lacks some. The sample shows tens of thousands of clones, around 92% of them seen only once. The material sequenced was peripheral blood, taken before pregnancy. Receptors were obtained from a female donor with multiple sclerosis, enrolled in a pregnancy study.

CDR3 in amino acids: CASSLGQNPGNTIYF. The DNA for the CDR3 is TGCGCCAGCAGCTTAGGACAGAATCCTGGAAACACCATATATTTT. The chain couples TRBV5-1 to TRBJ1-3; weak D call: TRBD1 (6 bases). Trimming took 2 bases from V and 2 from J, leaving 11 bases between them. This CDR3 is built from 15 residues. Germline V gene lookup returns CDR1 SGHRS and CDR2 YFSETQ.

CDR3 sequence: CARKRETQYF. In DNA, the CDR3 is TGTGCCAGAAAGAGGGAGACCCAGTACTTC. V and J are TRBV2 and TRBJ2-5; D not resolved. Trimming stripped 9 bases from V and 5 bases from J, with 7 bases between. The V gene's germline CDR1 is SNHLY and CDR2 FYNNEI. This CDR3 contains 10 residues.

This clone came up a few times. The chain is built from TRBV25-1 and TRBJ2-1; 9 bases line up with TRBD2. This CDR3 region has 15 residues. Per germline, CDR1 MGHDK and CDR2 SYGVNS. Trimming removed 3 bases from V and 7 bases from J; junction bases left unmatched: 7. DNA of the CDR3: TGTGCCAGCAGTGAGGCCTTAGCGGGAGTGAATGAGCAGTTCTTC. Residues: CASSEALAGVNEQFF.

The chain employs TRBV5-4 and TRBJ2-7; 12 bases fit TRBD2. The CDR3 is 19 amino acids. CDR1 and CDR2 (germline): SGHNT, YYREEE (reference sequence). V was pared by 4 bases and J by 3 bases, with 17 bases of the junction left unmatched. CDR3 protein: CASSPELLAGGPGGYEQYF. CDR3 in DNA: TGTGCCAGCAGCCCGGAGCTGCTAGCGGGAGGGCCAGGGGGCTACGAGCAGTACTTC. Combining the CDR3 with reference TRBV5-4 and TRBJ2-7 gives the whole variable domain ETGVTQSPTHLIKTRGQQVTLRCSSQSGHNTVSWYQQALGQGPQFIFQYYREEENGRGNFPPRFSGLQFPNYSSELNVNALELDDSALYLCASSPELLAGGPGGYEQYFGPGTRLTVT.

The chain combines TRBV5-1 with TRBJ2-1; D is possibly TRBD2 (6 bases). Germline CDR1 reads SGHRS; CDR2 reads YFSETQ. The CDR3 is made up of 17 amino acids. Trimming removed 0 bases at V and 0 bases at J, with 13 bases between. The CDR3 loop reads CASSLGHGGISYNEQFF. The CDR3 DNA reads TGCGCCAGCAGCTTGGGACATGGGGGGATCTCCTACAATGAGCAGTTCTTC.

This chain uses TRBV7-6 with TRBJ1-5, with a weak D call TRBD1 (5 bases). The CDR3 is made up of 18 amino acids. Trimming stripped 2 bases from V and 0 bases from J, with 17 bases between. Germline V CDR1 and CDR2: SGHVS, FNYEAQ. The DNA for the CDR3 is TGTGCCAGCAGCTTAAGTCCGGGGGGATCACTTAGCAATCAGCCCCAGCATTTT. Encoded protein: CASSLSPGGSLSNQPQHF.

The CDR3 DNA reads TGTGCCAGCAGTTTTGGGACAGGGCTTACGAGCTCCTACAATGAGCAGTTCTTC. This sequence encodes CASSFGTGLTSSYNEQFF. The V call is TRBV28, the J call TRBJ2-1, with 9 positions matching TRBD1. The CDR3 length is 18 residues. The germline gives CDR1 MDHEN, CDR2 SYDVKM. V shed 3 bases and J 0 bases; nucleotides not matched to a gene: 9.

The CDR3 bases are TGTGCCAGCAGTATCCGGGACAGGGGGACCGGGGAGCTGTTTTTT. The encoded protein is CASSIRDRGTGELFF. The chain uses TRBV6-6 and TRBJ2-2, with 11 positions matching TRBD1. The V gene end was trimmed by 5 bases and the J gene end by 5 bases; junction bases not matched to a gene: 4. This CDR3 comprises 15 residues. Germline lookup yields CDR1 MNHNY and CDR2 SVGAGI (reference sequence).

The J gene is TRBJ2-7, the V gene TRBV7-6; D is undetermined. CDR1 and CDR2 (germline): SGHVS, FNYEAQ. Trimming shortened V by 5 bases and J by 0 bases, and 11 bases separated the two germline ends. The CDR3 consists of 14 residues. Here the CDR3 reads CASSPYESSYEQYF. For the CDR3, the DNA is TGTGCCAGCAGCCCCTACGAAAGCTCCTACGAGCAGTACTTC. Variable domain in full (rest from reference TRBV7-6 and TRBJ2-7): GAGVSQSPRYKVTKRGQDVALRCDPISGHVSLYWYRQALGQGPEFLTYFNYEAQQDKSGLPNDRFSAERPEGSISTLTIQRTEQRDSAMYRCASSPYESSYEQYFGPGTRLTVT.

J is TRBJ2-2 and V is TRBV5-1; 8 bases fit TRBD1. From germline, CDR1 is SGHRS and CDR2 YFSETQ. V lost 4 bases and J lost 1; bases outside the gene matches: 3. The CDR3 runs 15 residues. The CDR3 nucleotides are TGCGCCAGCAGCCCAGGGGGCAAGAACACCGGGGAGCTGTTTTTT. As protein: CASSPGGKNTGELFF.

This chain links TRBV7-3 with TRBJ1-1; D is undetermined. The germline gives CDR1 SGHTA, CDR2 FQGTGA. The CDR3 consists of 16 residues. Trimming shortened V by 6 bases and J by 1 base, and 18 bases separated the two germline ends. This CDR3 is CASSRAPGVGNTEAFF. Written as DNA, the CDR3 is TGTGCCAGCAGTCGGGCCCCCGGGGTGGGGAACACTGAAGCTTTCTTT.

The rearrangement uses TRBV28 and TRBJ2-2; D gene ambiguous. Germline values: CDR1 MDHEN, CDR2 SYDVKM. The length of the CDR3 is 14 residues. V was cut by 1 base and J by 9 bases, with 12 bases left in between. CDR3 nucleotide sequence: TGTGCCAGCAGTTTATCGGGTGAGGCCAGGGAGCTGTTTTTT. Its protein product is CASSLSGEARELFF.

The V gene is TRBV10-3, the J gene TRBJ2-3, with 9 bases matching TRBD2. V dropped 3 bases and J dropped 0; count of bases not matched to a gene: 13. The CDR3 length is 19 residues. The germline gives CDR1 ENHRY, CDR2 SYGVKD. CDR3 sequence reads: CAISDGFAREGVSTDTQYF. For the CDR3, the DNA is TGTGCCATCAGTGACGGTTTTGCGCGGGAGGGAGTTAGCACAGATACGCAGTATTTT.

The chain combines TRBV5-6 with TRBJ2-7, with 11 bases matching TRBD2. The CDR3 length is 15 residues. Germline CDR1 is SGHDT and CDR2 is YYEEEE. Trimming at V came to 5 bases and at J to 4 bases, leaving 8 bases not matched to a gene. In DNA form, the CDR3 reads TGTGCCAGCAGACTCCGACTAGCGGGATTGTACGAGCAGTACTTC. It encodes CASRLRLAGLYEQYF.

The rearrangement links TRBV2 to TRBJ2-3, with 11 bases matching TRBD1. CDR3 length equals 15 residues. The trim removed 5 bases at V and 1 base at J, leaving 2 bases unmatched. The V gene's germline CDR1 is SNHLY and CDR2 FYNNEI. The CDR3: CASSRTGGGTDTQYF. The CDR3 DNA sequence: TGTGCCAGCAGTAGGACAGGGGGCGGCACAGATACGCAGTATTTT.

The V call is TRBV5-6, the J call TRBJ2-5; 11 nucleotides agree with TRBD2. This CDR3 spans 17 amino acids. Trimming at V came to 4 bases and at J to 5 bases, leaving 13 bases not matched to a gene. Per germline, CDR1 SGHDT and CDR2 YYEEEE. The CDR3 protein is CASSETSGASAYETQYF. In DNA, the CDR3 is TGTGCCAGCAGCGAGACTAGCGGGGCGTCTGCGTACGAGACCCAGTACTTC.

This chain uses TRBV7-2 with TRBJ1-5; D not resolved. Germline V gene data show CDR1 as SGHTA and CDR2 as FQGNSA. The germline V and J ends were trimmed by 2 bases and 2 bases, with 4 bases remaining between them. This CDR3 region has 13 residues. CDR3 bases: TGTGCCAGCAGCTTACTTCGCAATCAGCCCCAGCATTTT. This encodes CASSLLRNQPQHF.

The chain uses TRBV7-8 and TRBJ2-7; possible D gene TRBD1, 6 bases. Germline V CDR1 and CDR2: SGHVS, FQNEAQ. This CDR3 comprises 12 residues. The ends were cut back, 5 bases at V and 6 bases at J, with 11 bases in the middle. In DNA form, the CDR3 reads TGTGCCAGCAGCCTGACAGGTCCCGAGCAGTACTTC. Translated: CASSLTGPEQYF. Full variable domain (missing parts from reference TRBV7-8 and TRBJ2-7): GAGVSQSPRYKVAKRGQDVALRCDPISGHVSLFWYQQALGQGPEFLTYFQNEAQLDKSGLPSDRFFAERPEGSVSTLKIQRTQQEDSAVYLCASSLTGPEQYFGPGTRLTVT.

The rearrangement uses TRBV29-1 and TRBJ2-3, with 14 bases matching TRBD2. The length of the CDR3 is 15 residues. Germline loops: CDR1 SQVTM, CDR2 ANQGSEA. After removal of 4 bases from V and 6 bases from J, the junction contained 6 bases not matched to a gene. The CDR3 loop is CSVGSGTSGSDTQYF. Here the CDR3 DNA reads TGCAGCGTTGGTTCTGGGACTAGCGGGAGTGATACGCAGTATTTT.

The chain uses TRBV7-9 and TRBJ2-7; TRBD1 agrees at 12 bases. The CDR3 has 16 residues. Germline CDR1 SEHNR, CDR2 FQNEAQ (reference sequence). The junction had 9 bases not matched to a gene; V was cut back by 5 bases and J by 4 bases. CDR3 sequence reads: CASSKDPGQGAYEQYF. CDR3 DNA: TGTGCCAGCAGCAAAGACCCGGGACAGGGGGCATACGAGCAGTACTTC.

V is TRBV25-1 and J is TRBJ1-6; 10 positions match TRBD1. The germline V gene has CDR1 MGHDK and CDR2 SYGVNS. CDR3 length: 13 amino acids. V lost 3 bases to trimming and J lost 16 bases; unmatched junction nucleotides: 6. Here the CDR3 reads CASSDLGDRGLHF. The CDR3 DNA follows: TGTGCCAGCAGTGACCTTGGGGACAGGGGACTCCACTTT.

This chain uses TRBV15 with TRBJ2-7, with TRBD1 as a possible D gene (6 bases). Looked up from germline, CDR1 is LNHNV and CDR2 is YYDKDF (reference sequence). The CDR3 has 13 amino acids. The V and J ends lost 3 bases and 0 bases respectively, with 6 bases between them. The CDR3 nucleotides read TGTGCCACCAGCAGGGACAGCTCCTACGAGCAGTACTTC. This codes for CATSRDSSYEQYF.

The chain joins TRBV19 to TRBJ1-5; D gene ambiguous. The CDR3 spans 15 residues. Trimming stripped 5 bases from V and 3 bases from J, with 14 bases between. Germline values: CDR1 LNHDA, CDR2 SQIVND (reference sequence). The CDR3 DNA reads TGTGCCAGTAGTCTGTGGACTATGGACAATCAGCCCCAGCATTTT. Its protein product is CASSLWTMDNQPQHF. Filled out from reference TRBV19 and TRBJ1-5, the complete variable domain reads DGGITQSPKYLFRKEGQNVTLSCEQNLNHDAMYWYRQDPGQGLRLIYYSQIVNDFQKGDIAEGYSVSREKKESFPLTVTSAQKNPTAFYLCASSLWTMDNQPQHFGDGTRLSIL.

V and J are TRBV27 and TRBJ2-7; 8 bases map to TRBD1. The CDR3 loop spans 14 amino acids. Germline CDR1 MNHEY, CDR2 SMNVEV (reference sequence). J lost 4 bases, V lost 6 bases, and 8 bases had no gene match. In nucleotides, the CDR3 is TGTGCCAGCAGAGAAGCCCGACAGGGGTACGAGCAGTACTTC. It translates to CASREARQGYEQYF.

The chain combines TRBV28 with TRBJ1-1; weak D call: TRBD1 (6 bases). CDR3 length: 20 residues. CDR1 MDHEN and CDR2 SYDVKM come from the germline V gene. V was cut by 4 bases and J by 0 bases, with 27 bases left in between. In nucleotides, the CDR3 is TGTGCCAGCAGTTCTCCCTTGAGTCCGCTTAACAGGGTATTGAACACTGAAGCTTTCTTT. Amino acid sequence: CASSSPLSPLNRVLNTEAFF. Complete variable domain (other parts from reference TRBV28 and TRBJ1-1): DVKVTQSSRYLVKRTGEKVFLECVQDMDHENMFWYRQDPGLGLRLIYFSYDVKMKEKGDIPEGYSVSREKKERFSLILESASTNQTSMYLCASSSPLSPLNRVLNTEAFFGQGTRLTVV.

V gene TRBV18 combines with J gene TRBJ2-7, with D perhaps matching TRBD2 (6 bases). V was trimmed by 2 bases and J by 7 bases, leaving 12 bases between them. Germline CDR1 KGHSH, CDR2 LQKENI. The CDR3 has 13 amino acids. The CDR3 loop is CASSPDGRGEQYF. The CDR3 DNA reads as TGTGCCAGCTCACCAGACGGGAGAGGTGAGCAGTACTTC.

This chain uses TRBV10-3 with TRBJ2-3; TRBD2 agrees at 9 bases. The CDR3 sequence is 14 residues long. The trim removed 11 bases at V and 7 bases at J, leaving 13 bases unmatched. CDR1 ENHRY and CDR2 SYGVKD come from the germline V gene. The CDR3 reads CAVAPAGGWHTQYF. The CDR3 coding sequence is TGTGCCGTCGCACCAGCGGGAGGTTGGCATACGCAGTATTTT.